Following are 10 T cell receptor beta chains from one sample sequenced in a study of T cell responses to AZD1222 COVID-19 vaccine. The data were produced by immunoSEQ multiplex PCR, yet TCRdb's version contains in-frame clones alone and is incomplete. Among fewer than 90,000 clones, almost 90% were seen once, and the ten largest hold roughly 7.2%. Material: peripheral blood, obtained 28 days after the second AZD1222 dose. The receptors stem from an adult who received the AZD1222 COVID-19 vaccine.

The chain recombines TRBV19 with TRBJ2-5, with D uncertain. The ends were cut back, 3 bases at V and 1 base at J, with 6 bases in the middle. Germline V gene data show CDR1 as LNHDA and CDR2 as SQIVND (reference sequence). This CDR3 has 13 residues. This CDR3 reads CASSIDGQETQYF. CDR3 DNA: TGTGCCAGTAGTATTGACGGCCAAGAGACCCAGTACTTC.

In DNA form, the CDR3 reads TGTGCCAGCAGCCAAGATAGCGGGGTTGGCAATCAGCCCCAGCATTTT. Protein sequence: CASSQDSGVGNQPQHF. This chain uses TRBV3-1 (or the pseudogene TRBV3-2) with TRBJ1-5; no reliable D call. The CDR3 runs to 16 residues. CDR1 LGHDT and CDR2 YNNKEL come from the germline V gene (reference sequence). V gave up 0 bases and J gave up 2 bases, with 11 bases separating them.

The chain has TRBV2 and TRBJ1-1; TRBD1 aligns across 9 bases. The V segment lost 4 bases and the J segment 5 bases; nucleotides outside the gene matches: 11. This CDR3 contains 16 residues. The germline V gene encodes CDR1 SNHLY and CDR2 FYNNEI. CDR3: CASSVKPGQGRTEAFF. The CDR3 DNA follows: TGTGCCAGCAGTGTCAAACCGGGACAGGGAAGGACTGAAGCTTTCTTT.

The J gene is TRBJ1-1, the V gene TRBV5-1; no definite D call. V lost 4 bases to trimming and J lost 1 base, with 11 bases between them. Germline V lookup: CDR1 SGHRS, CDR2 YFSETQ. The length of the CDR3 is 14 residues. The CDR3 DNA is TGCGCCAGCAGCCCCCAAACCCGGAACACTGAAGCTTTCTTT. Its translation: CASSPQTRNTEAFF.

J is TRBJ1-2 and V is TRBV28; the D is unclear. Trimming left V 1 base short and J 6 bases short, with 12 bases between. There are 14 residues in the CDR3. From germline, CDR1 is MDHEN and CDR2 SYDVKM. CDR3 protein: CASSLSTRMHGYTF. The CDR3 DNA reads TGTGCCAGCAGTTTATCTACACGCATGCATGGCTACACCTTC.

V is TRBV7-8 and J is TRBJ1-5; 10 bases line up with TRBD1. The CDR3 is 15 amino acids. Losses at the gene ends were 5 bases for V and 4 bases for J; bases not matched to a gene: 5. Germline V gene sequence: CDR1 SGHVS, CDR2 FQNEAQ. The CDR3 sequence is CASSPRTGGNQPQHF. Written as DNA, the CDR3 is TGTGCCAGCAGCCCAAGGACAGGGGGAAATCAGCCCCAGCATTTT.

The chain joins TRBV19 to TRBJ1-2, with D possibly TRBD1 on 5 matching bases. The CDR3 extends over 14 amino acids. CDR1 and CDR2 (germline): LNHDA, SQIVND (reference sequence). Trimming removed 3 bases from V and 8 bases from J, with 16 bases in between. CDR3 nucleotides: TGTGCCAGTAGTATTCGGCCCGGGGACTGGGGCTACACCTTC. This codes for CASSIRPGDWGYTF.

The V call is TRBV7-8, the J call TRBJ2-7; 12 nucleotides agree with TRBD1. In germline, CDR1 is SGHVS, CDR2 FQNEAQ. The CDR3 length is 20 residues. V lost 6 bases to trimming and J lost 3 bases; unmatched junction nucleotides: 21. In nucleotides, the CDR3 is TGTGCCAGCAGGATGGCGTCCGGGACAGGGGGCATCGGGCACTTCTACGAGCAGTACTTC. It is translated as CASRMASGTGGIGHFYEQYF.

This clone was found once. The genes are TRBV5-4 and TRBJ2-3; 8 nucleotides agree with TRBD2. CDR1 and CDR2 from the germline V gene are SGHNT and YYREEE (reference sequence). The CDR3 runs 16 residues. The V and J ends lost 3 bases and 5 bases, in that order; junction bases with no gene match: 11. The CDR3 loop is CASSSSGAGVRDTQYF. Written as DNA, the CDR3 is TGTGCCAGCAGCTCGTCGGGAGCGGGAGTAAGAGATACGCAGTATTTT.

The chain employs TRBV19 and TRBJ1-2; perhaps TRBD1 as D (6 bases). CDR1 is LNHDA, CDR2 SQIVND, per germline (reference sequence). The CDR3 runs to 14 residues. Trimming took 7 bases from V and 8 from J, leaving 20 bases between them. The CDR3, as DNA: TGTGCCAGTAAGACGGACAGCGCATCAAGGGGCTACACCTTC. It codes for CASKTDSASRGYTF.